A selection of T cell receptor beta chains follows, all from one sample in a study of cytomegalovirus exposure and HLA in healthy donors. Sequenced by immunoSEQ multiplex PCR; TCRdb stores in-frame clones only, minus some. The sample lists about 57,000 clones; more than 65% were seen once. Sequencing was carried out using PBMCs. Source of these receptors: a woman between 45 and 65 years old in good health and CMV-seronegative. CDR3s include the opening cysteine and the closing phenylalanine or tryptophan. D genes are given only for firm matches. The size of a clone is reported for some rows only, either as once, few or many, or as a class for expanded clones.

cdr3_aa,cdr3_nt,clone_size,cdr3_length,d_call,v_call,j_call
CASRVAGVRVGYTF,TGTGCCAGCAGGGTGGCAGGGGTTCGTGTTGGCTACACCTTC,few,14,.,TRBV2,TRBJ1-2
CASSGAGGPNEQYF,TGTGCCAGCAGCGGAGCGGGAGGGCCAAATGAGCAGTACTTC,few,14,TRBD2,TRBV9,TRBJ2-7
CASSEGARSNEKLFF,TGTGCCAGCAGTGAAGGGGCACGAAGTAATGAAAAACTGTTTTTT,.,15,.,TRBV2,TRBJ1-4
CATSRGVSGGYEQYF,TGTGCCACCAGCAGAGGGGTTAGCGGGGGATACGAGCAGTACTTC,.,15,TRBD2,TRBV15,TRBJ2-7
CASRGQVHSYNEQFF,TGTGCCAGCAGAGGACAGGTCCACTCCTACAATGAGCAGTTCTTC,.,15,TRBD1,TRBV27,TRBJ2-1
CASKGATGDSYEQYF,TGTGCCAGCAAAGGGGCCACAGGGGACTCCTACGAGCAGTACTTC,.,15,TRBD1,TRBV28,TRBJ2-7
CASSDSLPYNEQFF,TGTGCCAGCAGCGACAGTTTGCCCTACAATGAGCAGTTCTTC,.,14,.,TRBV9,TRBJ2-1
CASSPLRNQPQHF,TGTGCCAGCTCCCCACTCCGCAATCAGCCCCAGCATTTT,.,13,.,TRBV2,TRBJ1-5
CASSVGTDPNTGELFF,TGTGCCAGCAGCGTAGGGACAGACCCGAACACCGGGGAGCTGTTTTTT,.,16,.,TRBV9,TRBJ2-2
CASSLSGGAGSYEQYF,TGTGCCAGCAGTTTAAGTGGAGGGGCCGGTTCCTACGAGCAGTACTTC,.,16,.,TRBV28,TRBJ2-7
CASSSFSGANVLTF,TGTGCCAGCAGTTCCTTCTCTGGGGCCAACGTCCTGACTTTC,few,14,.,TRBV27,TRBJ2-6